The clone carrying this TCR beta chain was counted a few times. What it recognizes is unknown. The data derive from a study of PD-1 blockade in classical Hodgkin lymphoma. Patients all relapsed after autologous stem cell transplantation, and there was variation in brentuximab vedotin exposure. Under best response, outcomes were complete response, partial response or progressive disease. The study, taken as a whole, reports: Those achieving complete response showed baseline diversity like newly diagnosed patients. Baseline TCR diversity was reportedly lower in newly diagnosed patients than healthy donors. By cycle point C4D1, TCR diversity had risen significantly in CD4+ cells (but not CD8+ cells).

Some clones are missing from TCRdb's copy, which holds only in-frame ones; the method was immunoSEQ multiplex PCR. The repertoire holds approximately 25,000 clones, with about 83% as singletons. The CDR3 spans 11 residues. The V and J ends lost 2 bases and 5 bases respectively, with 4 bases between them. Germline values: CDR1 KGHSH, CDR2 LQKENI. This clonotype was sampled from a human donor with classical Hodgkin lymphoma. The sequences come from peripheral blood mononuclear cells (PBMCs), collected before the second cycle of nivolumab. The V call is TRBV18, the J call TRBJ2-7, with D uncertain. The CDR3 loop is CASSPGDEQYF. Written as DNA, the CDR3 is TGTGCCAGCTCACCAGGGGACGAGCAGTACTTC.